What follows describes a single T cell receptor (beta chain). In the authors' methods: Amplifying reference gene primers gave estimates of nucleated cell counts. Sequenced by immunoSEQ multiplex PCR; TCRdb stores in-frame clones only, minus some. V, J and clone size derive from that table, while D and trimming were established from the DNA sequence. The sample shows 110,000 to 150,000 clones, 65% to 90% of them seen only once. CDR1 and CDR2 from the germline V gene are SGDLS and YYNGEE. CDR3 length: 15 amino acids. V shed 0 bases and J shed 1 base, with 8 bases lying between them. The sample originates from a study of blood T cell repertoires in COVID-19. Whole-study context: Spain, Italy and the United States supplied samples that represented acute and convalescent COVID-19. From T cells, B-cell-depleted T cells, or PBMCs came the material, which was cDNA or gDNA.

Sequencing was carried out using peripheral blood. The gene calls are TRBV9 and TRBJ1-5, with D unresolved. The origin of this receptor is a man aged 60 to 69 with active or convalescent COVID-19. CDR3 DNA sequence: TGTGCCAGCAGCGTAGCAGGCATGAGCAATCAGCCCCAGCATTTT. Protein: CASSVAGMSNQPQHF.